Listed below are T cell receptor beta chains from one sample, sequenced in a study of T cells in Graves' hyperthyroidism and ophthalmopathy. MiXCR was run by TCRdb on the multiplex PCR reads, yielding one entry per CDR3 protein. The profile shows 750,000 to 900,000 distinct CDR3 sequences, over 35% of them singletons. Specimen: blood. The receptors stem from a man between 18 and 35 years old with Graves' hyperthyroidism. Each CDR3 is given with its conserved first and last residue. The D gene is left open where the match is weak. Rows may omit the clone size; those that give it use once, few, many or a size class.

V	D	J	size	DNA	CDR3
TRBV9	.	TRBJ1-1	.	TGTGCCAGCAGCGTCCAGGTTGGGAACACTGAAGCTTTCTTT	CASSVQVGNTEAFF
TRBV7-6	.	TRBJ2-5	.	TGCGCCAGCAGCTTGGCCGGCACCCTGACGGTAGAGACCCAGTACTTC	CASSLAGTLTVETQYF
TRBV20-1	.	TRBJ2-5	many	TGCAGTGGGCGTCGAGAGACCCAGTACTTC	CSGRRETQYF
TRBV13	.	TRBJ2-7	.	TGTGCCAGCAGCTTCGGGGGGCAGGGTCTATGGAACGAGCAGTACTTC	CASSFGGQGLWNEQYF
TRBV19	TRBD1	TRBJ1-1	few	TGTGCCAGTAGTATGGCGGACAGGGGGGGTGAAGCTTTCTTT	CASSMADRGGEAFF
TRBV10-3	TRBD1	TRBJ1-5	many	TGTGCCATCAGTGAATCAGGGGGGGAGAGCAATCAGCCCCAGCATTTT	CAISESGGESNQPQHF
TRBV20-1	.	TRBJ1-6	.	TGCAGTGCTAGGCCCCTTGGTGGGGCGAATTCACCCCTCCACTTT	CSARPLGGANSPLHF
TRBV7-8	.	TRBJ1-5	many	TGTGCCAGCAGCTTGTCTCCGGGCCCTAGACAGCCCCAGCATTTT	CASSLSPGPRQPQHF
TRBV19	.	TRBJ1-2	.	TGTGCCACCAGTAGTACCCCGTTGGCGGGGCCTTGGGGCTACACCTTC	CATSSTPLAGPWGYTF
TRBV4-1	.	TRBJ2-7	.	TGCGCCAGCAGCCAAGTGGAGGGCGGCGAGCAGTACTTC	CASSQVEGGEQYF
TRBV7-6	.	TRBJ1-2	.	TGTGCCAGCAGCTCAGGGGAGTCCTATGGCTACACCTTC	CASSSGESYGYTF
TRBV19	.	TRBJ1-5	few	TGTGCCAGTAGCCCCCTCAGAGGGGCCGATCAGCCCCAGCATTTT	CASSPLRGADQPQHF
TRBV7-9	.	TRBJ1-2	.	TGTGCCAGCAGCGCCACCCAGAACTATGGCTACACCTTC	CASSATQNYGYTF
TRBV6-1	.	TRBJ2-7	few	TGTGCCAGCAGTGGATGGGGTACGGGAAACGCGCAGTACTTC	CASSGWGTGNAQYF
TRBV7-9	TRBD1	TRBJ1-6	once	TGTGCCAGCAGGTTCGGACAGGGTAATTCACCCCTCCACTTT	CASRFGQGNSPLHF
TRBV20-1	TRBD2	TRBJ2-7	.	TGCAGTGCTAAACCGGGACTAGCGGGGACATACGAGCAGTACTTC	CSAKPGLAGTYEQYF
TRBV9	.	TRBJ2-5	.	TGTGCCAGCAGCGCCGAGGGGAGGGGGCGAGAGACCCAGTACTTC	CASSAEGRGRETQYF
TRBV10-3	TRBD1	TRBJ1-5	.	TGTGCCACCGGGACAGGGGGCAGAGAACGCAATCAGCCCCAGCATTTT	CATGTGGRERNQPQHF
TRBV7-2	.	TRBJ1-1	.	TGTGCCAGCAGACAACCGCAAATGAACACTGAAGCTTTCTTT	CASRQPQMNTEAFF
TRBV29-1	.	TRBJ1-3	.	TGCAGCGTTGAGACGGGTGGGGAGACCATATATTTT	CSVETGGETIYF
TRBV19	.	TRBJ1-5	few	TGTGCCAGTACCATAGTACGGGGGACTAGCAATCAGCCCCAGCATTTT	CASTIVRGTSNQPQHF
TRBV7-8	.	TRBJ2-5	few	TGTGCCAGCAGCTTAGGGTTTTTGGAGACCCAGTACTTC	CASSLGFLETQYF
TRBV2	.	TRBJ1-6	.	TGTGCCAGCCCGCTCAGGAGCTCCTATAATTCACCCCTCCACTTT	CASPLRSSYNSPLHF
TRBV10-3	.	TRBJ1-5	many	TGTGCCATCAGTGAGACAGTGAATAATCAGCCCCAGCATTTT	CAISETVNNQPQHF
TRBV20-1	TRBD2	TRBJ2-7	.	TGCAGTGCCATCAGTGGGGAGCGGGGCTACGAGCAGTACTTC	CSAISGERGYEQYF
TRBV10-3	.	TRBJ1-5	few	TGTGCCATCTCGGGACAACTAAATCAGCCCCAGCATTTT	CAISGQLNQPQHF
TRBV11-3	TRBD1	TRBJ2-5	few	TGTGCCAGCAGCTTAGATTTGAGGACGGGACAGGGGATCACCCAGTACTTC	CASSLDLRTGQGITQYF